This T cell receptor (beta chain) was sequenced during a study of cytomegalovirus exposure and HLA in healthy donors. Trimming cost V 5 bases and J 7 bases; bases outside gene matches: 11. The CDR3 consists of 14 residues. Germline loops: CDR1 SGHTA, CDR2 FQGNSA. PCR was performed using 60 Vbeta and 13 Jbeta primers. Assay used: immunoSEQ multiplex PCR; TCRdb lists only in-frame clones, some missing. The sample has approximately 110,000 clones; around two thirds are singletons. The table lists this clone with a few counts. The V call is TRBV7-2, the J call TRBJ2-7; 7 bases are shared with TRBD2. The clonotype was recovered from a woman in her thirties or forties in good health and CMV-seropositive. Specimen: PBMCs. The CDR3 coding sequence is TGTGCCAGCAGCCCCCGGGACTACGCTCGGGAGCAGTACTTC. The encoded protein is CASSPRDYAREQYF.